These 27 T cell receptor beta chains share one sample of origin, sequenced in a study of T cell changes during pregnancy in multiple sclerosis. Sequencing used immunoSEQ multiplex PCR; TCRdb keeps in-frame clones, though not all of them. This table has approximately 37,000 clones, about 89% appearing once. This sample comprised CD4+ T cells from peripheral blood mononuclear cells, obtained in the third trimester of pregnancy. Source of these receptors: a female donor in good health, enrolled as a control in a pregnancy study.

This sequence joins TRBV7-6 and TRBJ1-5; 7 bases map to TRBD1. This CDR3 is built from 18 residues. The junction had 8 bases not matched to a gene; V was cut back by 0 bases and J by 0 bases. Germline V lookup: CDR1 SGHVS, CDR2 FNYEAQ. CDR3 sequence: CASSLAGGSPYSNQPQHF. In DNA, the CDR3 is TGTGCCAGCAGCTTAGCAGGGGGCTCCCCTTATAGCAATCAGCCCCAGCATTTT.

This chain uses TRBV11-2 with TRBJ1-1; D possibly corresponds to TRBD1 (5 bases). Between the trimmed V and J ends, which lost 1 base and 5 bases, there was a span of 14 bases. In germline, CDR1 is SGHAT, CDR2 FQNNGV. The CDR3 is 15 residues long. CDR3 region: CASSLVSVGGTEAFF. The CDR3 region has the DNA TGTGCCAGCAGCTTAGTATCCGTGGGGGGGACTGAAGCTTTCTTT.

J is TRBJ1-2 and V is TRBV5-5; no firm D call. The CDR3 consists of 15 residues. Germline assignment: CDR1 SGHKS and CDR2 YYEKEE (reference sequence). The V end lost 3 bases, the J end lost 4 bases, and 16 bases lay between the germline ends. For the CDR3, the DNA is TGTGCCAGCAGCTCCGAGCGGTACGTTGGCTATGGCTACACCTTC. This gives the protein CASSSERYVGYGYTF.

The chain has TRBV19 and TRBJ2-7; TRBD2 might be the D (5 bases). The CDR3 runs to 15 residues. Per germline, CDR1 LNHDA and CDR2 SQIVND (reference sequence). Trimming removed 2 bases at V and 1 base at J, with 12 bases between. In DNA form, the CDR3 reads TGTGCCAGTAGTATAAGTCTCGGGGAATCCTACGAGCAGTACTTC. Its protein is CASSISLGESYEQYF.

CDR3: CASSKGRQAGTDNYGYTF. The CDR3, as DNA: TGTGCCAGCAGCAAAGGACGGCAGGCGGGCACGGATAACTATGGCTACACCTTC. This chain joins TRBV21-1 and TRBJ1-2. TRBV21-1 is given as a pseudogene. CDR3 size: 18 residues.

The chain has TRBV27 and TRBJ2-1; D unresolved. The V end was cut by 5 bases, the J end by 2 bases, with 13 bases between. The CDR3 length is 15 residues. Germline lookup yields CDR1 MNHEY and CDR2 SMNVEV (reference sequence). The CDR3 sequence: CASSASVPPYNEQFF. In DNA, the CDR3 is TGTGCCAGCAGTGCCAGTGTCCCACCCTACAATGAGCAGTTCTTC.

The gene calls are TRBV6-1 and TRBJ1-2; tentatively, D is TRBD1 (5 bases). The CDR3 spans 14 residues. Germline V gene lookup returns CDR1 MNHNS and CDR2 SASEGT. V lost 7 bases to trimming and J lost 4 bases, with 16 bases between them. CDR3 protein: CASNPSGGFYGYTF. CDR3 DNA sequence: TGTGCCAGCAATCCTAGCGGGGGATTCTATGGCTACACCTTC.

The J gene is TRBJ1-1, the V gene TRBV30; TRBD1 matches 7 bases. CDR3 length equals 13 residues. V was clipped by 4 bases and J by 4 bases; unmatched bases: 6. Germline V gene sequence: CDR1 GTSNPN, CDR2 SVGIG (reference sequence). The DNA for the CDR3 is TGTGCCTGGATGTCGGCAGGGGGCACTGAAGCTTTCTTT. This gives the protein CAWMSAGGTEAFF. The variable domain in full, completed from reference TRBV30 and TRBJ1-1, reads SQTIHQWPATLVQPVGSPLSLECTVEGTSNPNLYWYRQAAGRGLQLLFYSVGIGQISSEVPQNLSASRPQDRQFILSSKKLLLSDSGFYLCAWMSAGGTEAFFGQGTRLTVV.

The chain recombines TRBV6-5 with TRBJ2-1, with 9 bases that match TRBD2. The germline gives CDR1 MNHEY, CDR2 SVGAGI. Trimming took 0 bases from V and 6 from J; bases not matched to a gene: 6. The CDR3 covers 16 residues. DNA for the CDR3: TGTGCCAGCAGTTACTCCACGGCGGGAGGGCGCAATGAGCAGTTCTTC. Its translation: CASSYSTAGGRNEQFF.

The chain carries TRBV5-5 and TRBJ2-7; 9 bases are shared with TRBD1. CDR3 length: 16 residues. In germline, CDR1 is SGHKS, CDR2 YYEKEE (reference sequence). J gave up 0 bases and V 3 bases, and 7 bases lay outside the gene matches. This CDR3 is CASSSHDRGVSYEQYF. DNA for the CDR3: TGTGCCAGCAGCTCCCATGACAGGGGGGTCTCCTACGAGCAGTACTTC.

V usage is TRBV2 and J usage is TRBJ2-1, with D perhaps matching TRBD1 (7 bases). Germline-derived CDR1 and CDR2 are SNHLY and FYNNEI. The length of the CDR3 is 15 residues. V lost 10 bases and J lost 6, with 22 bases in between. The CDR3, as DNA: TGTGCCAAGGGGGCCCTTGGAGGGCCCAGCAATGAGCAGTTCTTC. Translated: CAKGALGGPSNEQFF.

V is TRBV7-3 and J is TRBJ2-4; 8 bases fit TRBD1. This CDR3 contains 16 residues. CDR1 is SGHTA, CDR2 FQGTGA, per germline. V gave up 8 bases and J gave up 2 bases; unmatched junction bases: 11. CDR3 sequence reads: CASAAGGQGTKNIQYF. CDR3 nucleotide sequence: TGTGCCAGCGCCGCCGGTGGACAGGGCACCAAAAACATTCAGTACTTC. The full variable domain, its missing parts supplied by reference TRBV7-3 and TRBJ2-4, is GAGVSQTPSNKVTEKGKYVELRCDPISGHTALYWYRQSLGQGPEFLIYFQGTGAADDSGLPNDRFFAVRPEGSVSTLKIQRTERGDSAVYLCASAAGGQGTKNIQYFGAGTRLSVL.

This clone has only one observation. The chain combines TRBV6-5 with TRBJ2-4; 7 bases are a match to TRBD1. Germline V lookup: CDR1 MNHEY, CDR2 SVGAGI. This CDR3 is 13 amino acids long. The V gene end was trimmed by 6 bases and the J gene end by 5 bases; junction bases not matched to a gene: 4. CDR3 in amino acids: CASSGTAQNIQYF. DNA of the CDR3: TGTGCCAGCAGCGGGACAGCTCAAAACATTCAGTACTTC.

V gene TRBV2 combines with J gene TRBJ2-1; D gene ambiguous. Trimming shortened V by 6 bases and J by 0 bases, and 12 bases separated the two germline ends. CDR1 is SNHLY and CDR2 is FYNNEI in the germline V gene. The CDR3 spans 15 residues. CDR3 in DNA: TGTGCCAGCAGGAACAGAGAAACCTCCTACAATGAGCAGTTCTTC. This sequence encodes CASRNRETSYNEQFF.

V and J are TRBV7-8 and TRBJ2-5; 7 nucleotides align to TRBD1. The CDR3 has 13 residues. Germline V gene sequence: CDR1 SGHVS, CDR2 FQNEAQ. V was clipped by 5 bases and J by 2 bases; unmatched bases: 2. The CDR3 loop reads CASSRDRQETQYF. The CDR3 DNA is TGTGCCAGCAGCAGGGACAGACAAGAGACCCAGTACTTC.

V gene TRBV30 combines with J gene TRBJ2-1; D may be TRBD1 (6 bases). Trimming took off 6 bases at V and 9 bases at J, with 15 bases between the two ends. Germline CDR1 reads GTSNPN; CDR2 reads SVGIG (reference sequence). The CDR3 covers 12 residues. CDR3 region: CACRQAPGEQFF. The CDR3 DNA follows: TGTGCCTGCCGACAGGCCCCGGGTGAGCAGTTCTTC. Supplemented by reference TRBV30 and TRBJ2-1, the full variable domain reads SQTIHQWPATLVQPVGSPLSLECTVEGTSNPNLYWYRQAAGRGLQLLFYSVGIGQISSEVPQNLSASRPQDRQFILSSKKLLLSDSGFYLCACRQAPGEQFFGPGTRLTVL.

The count of this clone is one. The chain recombines TRBV6-1 with TRBJ1-2; a weak D match, TRBD1 (5 bases). CDR3 length: 13 residues. Germline V lookup: CDR1 MNHNS, CDR2 SASEGT. V gave up 5 bases and J gave up 4 bases, with 11 bases separating them. The CDR3, as DNA: TGTGCCAGCAGTCACGACAGTAGCTATGGCTACACCTTC. Translation: CASSHDSSYGYTF.

This clone was recorded once. V is TRBV5-6 and J is TRBJ1-2, with no clear D. The CDR3 length is 13 residues. Germline V CDR1 and CDR2: SGHDT, YYEEEE. Trimming removed 0 bases from V and 8 bases from J, with 11 bases in between. As DNA, the CDR3 is TGTGCCAGCAGCTTGGTCGCGATTTCAGGCTACACCTTC. It translates to CASSLVAISGYTF.

The chain links TRBV25-1 to TRBJ2-1; unclear D gene. The V and J ends lost 4 bases and 3 bases respectively, with 13 bases between them. CDR1 and CDR2 from the germline V gene are MGHDK and SYGVNS. The CDR3 length is 15 residues. Here the CDR3 DNA reads TGTGCCAGCAGTGGGGTCGAGGAATACTACAATGAGCAGTTCTTC. It encodes CASSGVEEYYNEQFF.

This chain's CDR3 is CASSPSTVWEKLFF. As DNA, the CDR3 is TGTGCCAGCAGCCCGTCGACAGTATGGGAAAAACTGTTTTTT. V is TRBV11-2 and J is TRBJ1-4; the D gene is possibly TRBD1 (5 bases). V was pared by 5 bases and J by 8 bases, with 15 bases between. The germline CDR1 and CDR2 sequences are SGHAT and FQNNGV. There are 14 residues in the CDR3. The variable domain in full, completed from reference TRBV11-2 and TRBJ1-4, reads EAGVAQSPRYKIIEKRQSVAFWCNPISGHATLYWYQQILGQGPKLLIQFQNNGVVDDSQLPKDRFSAERLKGVDSTLKIQPAKLEDSAVYLCASSPSTVWEKLFFGSGTQLSVL.

In this sample, this clone turned up once. The J gene is TRBJ1-5, the V gene TRBV7-2; D remains unclear. The CDR3 spans 12 residues. CDR1 SGHTA and CDR2 FQGNSA come from the germline V gene. The V end was cut by 5 bases, the J end by 11 bases, with 13 bases between. CDR3 sequence: CASSRTAEAQHF. The CDR3 coding sequence is TGTGCCAGCAGCCGCACCGCCGAGGCCCAGCATTTT.

This clone came up once. This chain uses TRBV27 with TRBJ2-2; 8 positions agree with TRBD2. In germline, CDR1 is MNHEY, CDR2 SMNVEV (reference sequence). The CDR3 covers 19 residues. The trim removed 6 bases at V and 5 bases at J, leaving 20 bases unmatched. The DNA for the CDR3 is TGTGCCAGCAGCCTACCCGAGCTTATACGGACTAGCAAGACCGGGGAGCTGTTTTTT. The encoded protein is CASSLPELIRTSKTGELFF.

The chain couples TRBV2 to TRBJ2-3, with 9 bases fitting TRBD1. The V gene's germline CDR1 is SNHLY and CDR2 FYNNEI. The V segment lost 3 bases and the J segment 1 base; nucleotides outside the gene matches: 2. The CDR3 is 15 amino acids. The CDR3 region has the DNA TGTGCCAGCAGTGAGGACAGGGGTGGCACAGATACGCAGTATTTT. As protein: CASSEDRGGTDTQYF.

The chain is built from TRBV19 and TRBJ1-2; D perhaps matches TRBD1 (5 bases). Germline lookup yields CDR1 LNHDA and CDR2 SQIVND (reference sequence). V lost 10 bases, J lost 7 bases, and 16 bases lay in between. This CDR3 contains 12 residues. CDR3 amino acids: CAIGGALSGYTF. DNA for the CDR3: TGTGCCATCGGAGGGGCGCTCAGTGGCTACACCTTC.

The V and J genes are TRBV30 and TRBJ1-1; tentatively, D is TRBD1 (6 bases). Germline V lookup: CDR1 GTSNPN, CDR2 SVGIG (reference sequence). The CDR3 sequence is 12 residues long. V lost 5 bases and J 0 bases, leaving 7 bases between the germline ends. Written as DNA, the CDR3 is TGTGCCTGGGACAGGTTGAACACTGAAGCTTTCTTT. Translation gives CAWDRLNTEAFF. The full variable domain, rest sourced from reference TRBV30 and TRBJ1-1, is SQTIHQWPATLVQPVGSPLSLECTVEGTSNPNLYWYRQAAGRGLQLLFYSVGIGQISSEVPQNLSASRPQDRQFILSSKKLLLSDSGFYLCAWDRLNTEAFFGQGTRLTVV.

This clone has a single count. This chain uses TRBV5-5 with TRBJ2-7, with a tentative D call TRBD1 (5 bases). Germline assignment: CDR1 SGHKS and CDR2 YYEKEE (reference sequence). The germline V and J ends were trimmed by 2 bases and 3 bases, with 15 bases remaining between them. The CDR3 is made up of 15 amino acids. The CDR3 DNA reads TGTGCCAGCAGCTTAAGACAGAGTTTGCTCTACGAGCAGTACTTC. Amino acids: CASSLRQSLLYEQYF.

Worth noting for this clone: An end of the junction differs from the germline gene, which may be a read error. The chain recombines TRBV28 with TRBJ2-1; tentatively, D is TRBD2 (6 bases). This CDR3 has 15 residues. Germline values: CDR1 MDHEN, CDR2 SYDVKM. The CDR3 DNA reads as TGTACCAGCAGTCCTCAACTAGCCTCCTACAATGAGCAGTTCTTC. This translates into CTSSPQLASYNEQFF.